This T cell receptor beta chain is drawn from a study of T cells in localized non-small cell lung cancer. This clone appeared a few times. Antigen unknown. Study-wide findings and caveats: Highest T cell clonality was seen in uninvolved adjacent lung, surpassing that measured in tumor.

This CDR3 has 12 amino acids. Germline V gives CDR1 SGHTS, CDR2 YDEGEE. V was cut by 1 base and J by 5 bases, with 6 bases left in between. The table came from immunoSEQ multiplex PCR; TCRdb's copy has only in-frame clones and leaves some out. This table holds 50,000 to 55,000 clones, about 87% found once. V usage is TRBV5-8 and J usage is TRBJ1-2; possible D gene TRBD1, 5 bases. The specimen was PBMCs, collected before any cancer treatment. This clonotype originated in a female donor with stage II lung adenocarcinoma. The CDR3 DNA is TGTGCCAGCAGCTTGACAGGTTATGGCTACACCTTC. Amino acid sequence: CASSLTGYGYTF.